A single sample gave rise to the 22 T cell receptor beta chains below, sequenced in a study of blood T cell repertoires in COVID-19. TCRdb's table, derived via immunoSEQ multiplex PCR, lists solely in-frame clones and lacks some. Among 100,000 to 150,000 clones, about 90% were seen once, and the ten largest hold 2.1%. Sequencing input: peripheral blood. Source of these receptors: a man over 45 with COVID-19, enrolled during active disease.

CDR3 residues: CASSRQGAANYGYTF. The CDR3 DNA reads TGCGCCAGCAGCAGACAGGGGGCGGCTAACTATGGCTACACCTTC. The V call is TRBV5-1, the J call TRBJ1-2; TRBD1 matches 10 bases. The CDR3 loop spans 15 amino acids. Germline V lookup: CDR1 SGHRS, CDR2 YFSETQ. V dropped 4 bases and J dropped 0; count of bases not matched to a gene: 3.

In nucleotides, the CDR3 is TGCGCCAGCCGAGAAGCCGGGAGGGCCGCGGATGAGCAGTTCTTC. This codes for CASREAGRAADEQFF. The V gene is TRBV10-2, the J gene TRBJ2-1; 8 nucleotides line up with TRBD2. J gave up 8 bases and V 8 bases, and 14 bases lay outside the gene matches. CDR3 length: 15 residues. Germline V lookup: CDR1 WSHSY, CDR2 SAAADI.

V gene TRBV19 combines with J gene TRBJ1-6; 9 positions agree with TRBD1. The CDR3 is made up of 16 amino acids. The trim removed 5 bases at V and 10 bases at J, leaving 12 bases unmatched. In germline, CDR1 is LNHDA, CDR2 SQIVND (reference sequence). DNA of the CDR3: TGTGCCAGTAGTCCAACACCGGGACAGGGTGTCTCACCCCTCCACTTT. As protein: CASSPTPGQGVSPLHF.

This chain uses TRBV19 with TRBJ2-7, with D possibly TRBD1 on 6 matching bases. The CDR3 extends over 13 amino acids. Deletions cut 11 bases from V and 0 bases from J, with 14 bases between. The V gene's germline CDR1 is LNHDA and CDR2 SQIVND (reference sequence). CDR3 bases: TGTGCCCCCAACCGGGACACCTCCTACGAGCAGTACGTC. This codes for CAPNRDTSYEQYV.

V gene TRBV28 combines with J gene TRBJ1-1, with 8 nucleotides matching TRBD1. Germline values: CDR1 MDHEN, CDR2 SYDVKM. The V and J ends lost 6 bases and 6 bases, in that order; junction bases with no gene match: 3. The CDR3 length is 12 residues. The CDR3 region has the DNA TGTGCCAGCAGCCAGGGGGCGGCTGAAGCTTTCTTT. Protein product: CASSQGAAEAFF. Combining the CDR3 with reference TRBV28 and TRBJ1-1 gives the whole variable domain DVKVTQSSRYLVKRTGEKVFLECVQDMDHENMFWYRQDPGLGLRLIYFSYDVKMKEKGDIPEGYSVSREKKERFSLILESASTNQTSMYLCASSQGAAEAFFGQGTRLTVV.

This chain joins TRBV11-2 and TRBJ2-6; D not resolved. The CDR3 has 15 residues. Trimming cost V 1 base and J 0 bases, with 4 bases left between them. Germline CDR1 is SGHAT and CDR2 is FQNNGV. The chain's CDR3 is CASSLGSSGANVLTF. CDR3 coding DNA: TGTGCCAGCAGCTTAGGTAGCTCTGGGGCCAACGTCCTGACTTTC.

This chain joins TRBV27 and TRBJ1-2, with D possibly TRBD1 on 6 matching bases. The ends were cut back, 0 bases at V and 6 bases at J, with 11 bases in the middle. The CDR3 spans 14 residues. CDR1 is MNHEY, CDR2 SMNVEV, per germline (reference sequence). CDR3 loop: CASSLSRGAHGYTF. The CDR3 bases are TGTGCCAGCAGTTTATCGCGGGGGGCGCATGGCTACACCTTC.

The chain uses TRBV4-2 and TRBJ2-7; D remains ambiguous. Germline CDR1 LGHNA, CDR2 YNFKEQ. V was clipped by 1 base and J by 4 bases, with 8 bases between them. CDR3 length equals 13 residues. The CDR3 region is CASSQARKYEQYF. CDR3 in DNA: TGTGCCAGCAGCCAAGCTAGAAAATACGAGCAGTACTTC.

The chain couples TRBV7-2 to TRBJ1-5; 7 bases agree with TRBD1. The J segment lost 6 bases and the V segment lost 4 bases, leaving 3 bases of the junction unmatched. CDR1 SGHTA and CDR2 FQGNSA come from the germline V gene. The CDR3 totals 13 residues. This chain's CDR3 is CASSSGQLQPQHF. The DNA for the CDR3 is TGTGCCAGCAGCTCGGGACAGCTTCAGCCCCAGCATTTT.

The chain couples TRBV10-3 to TRBJ2-1; tentatively, D is TRBD2 (7 bases). The CDR3 is 16 amino acids. Germline CDR1 is ENHRY and CDR2 is SYGVKD. Deletions cut 6 bases from V and 7 bases from J, with 22 bases between. DNA for the CDR3: TGTGCCATCAGCGCCAAATCTAGCGGAGGGGGGAATGAGCAGTTCTTC. It yields the protein CAISAKSSGGGNEQFF.

The rearrangement joins TRBV4-1 to TRBJ2-1, with D perhaps TRBD1 (5 bases). This CDR3 comprises 19 residues. The germline V and J ends were trimmed by 0 bases and 0 bases, with 18 bases remaining between them. Germline-derived CDR1 and CDR2 are MGHRA and YSYEKL. For the CDR3, the DNA is TGCGCCAGCAGCCAAGAAACCGACAGATCAATGCTCTCCTACAATGAGCAGTTCTTC. Its translation: CASSQETDRSMLSYNEQFF.

The chain combines TRBV10-3 with TRBJ2-1; D not resolved. The germline CDR1 and CDR2 sequences are ENHRY and SYGVKD. The CDR3 contains 11 residues. V lost 5 bases, J lost 8 bases, and 7 bases lay in between. The CDR3, as DNA: TGTGCCATCAGTTCTCTTGATGAGCAGTTCTTC. Its translation is CAISSLDEQFF.

This rearrangement joins TRBV6-5 to TRBJ1-5, with D perhaps TRBD1 (5 bases). V lost 7 bases to trimming and J lost 3 bases, with 13 bases between them. Per the germline V gene, CDR1 is MNHEY and CDR2 is SVGAGI. There are 14 residues in the CDR3. This CDR3 is CASKGFQFNQPQHF. CDR3 bases: TGTGCCAGCAAGGGGTTCCAGTTCAATCAGCCCCAGCATTTT.

The gene calls are TRBV20-1 and TRBJ2-5; D uncertain. Trimming pared 1 base from V and 5 bases from J, leaving 2 bases between. The CDR3 is 10 amino acids. Germline V gene sequence: CDR1 DFQATT, CDR2 SNEGSKA (reference sequence). CDR3 protein: CSARAETQYF. The CDR3 DNA reads TGCAGTGCTAGAGCGGAGACCCAGTACTTC.

The gene calls are TRBV2 and TRBJ2-5; D remains unclear. Trimming cost V 4 bases and J 3 bases, with 3 bases left between them. The CDR3 contains 11 residues. CDR1 and CDR2 from the germline V gene are SNHLY and FYNNEI. CDR3 nucleotides: TGTGCCAGCAGTGTTAAAGAGACCCAGTACTTC. Translated: CASSVKETQYF.

This sequence joins TRBV2 and TRBJ2-3; 8 nucleotides match TRBD2. The CDR3 runs to 16 residues. CDR1 and CDR2 (germline): SNHLY, FYNNEI. Trimming at V came to 1 base and at J to 0 bases, leaving 3 bases not matched to a gene. CDR3 in amino acids: CASSEGLAKSTDTQYF. CDR3 in DNA: TGTGCCAGCAGTGAAGGACTAGCGAAAAGCACAGATACGCAGTATTTT.

This chain joins TRBV19 and TRBJ1-5; no definite D call. This CDR3 contains 17 residues. Germline loops: CDR1 LNHDA, CDR2 SQIVND (reference sequence). V was shortened by 3 bases and J by 0 bases, with 15 bases between the two germline ends. The CDR3 nucleotides are TGTGCCAGTAGTATCGTACAGACCAGTAATAGCAATCAGCCCCAGCATTTT. Amino acids: CASSIVQTSNSNQPQHF. The full variable domain, completed using reference TRBV19 and TRBJ1-5, is DGGITQSPKYLFRKEGQNVTLSCEQNLNHDAMYWYRQDPGQGLRLIYYSQIVNDFQKGDIAEGYSVSREKKESFPLTVTSAQKNPTAFYLCASSIVQTSNSNQPQHFGDGTRLSIL.

V usage is TRBV19 and J usage is TRBJ1-4, with a weak D call TRBD1 (6 bases). The CDR3 extends over 14 amino acids. V was clipped by 4 bases and J by 7 bases, with 13 bases between them. CDR1 is LNHDA, CDR2 SQIVND, per germline (reference sequence). The CDR3 DNA is TGTGCCAGTAGTACCAGGGGTCGTGGTGAAAAACTGTTTTTT. It specifies CASSTRGRGEKLFF.

The table lists this clone with a few counts. V usage is TRBV7-9 and J usage is TRBJ2-2; D is unresolved. Trimming took off 5 bases at V and 4 bases at J, with 14 bases between the two ends. The CDR3 is 15 amino acids. Germline V gives CDR1 SEHNR, CDR2 FQNEAQ (reference sequence). For the CDR3, the DNA is TGTGCCAGCAGCCCCTCCGGGTCGTCCACCGGGGAGCTGTTTTTT. Residues: CASSPSGSSTGELFF.

The genes are TRBV9 and TRBJ2-3; 9 bases map to TRBD1. The germline gives CDR1 SGDLS, CDR2 YYNGEE. V lost 4 bases to trimming and J lost 4 bases; unmatched junction nucleotides: 7. This CDR3 has 15 residues. The CDR3 protein is CASSLQGALADTQYF. The CDR3 nucleotides are TGTGCCAGCAGCTTACAGGGGGCGCTCGCAGATACGCAGTATTTT.

The V call is TRBV7-3, the J call TRBJ2-5; 11 bases fit TRBD2. J gave up 2 bases and V 5 bases, and 7 bases lay outside the gene matches. The CDR3 length is 16 residues. Germline V gene data show CDR1 as SGHTA and CDR2 as FQGTGA. The chain's CDR3 is CASSDLAGGGQETQYF. The CDR3 region has the DNA TGTGCCAGCAGCGATCTAGCGGGAGGTGGGCAAGAGACCCAGTACTTC.

The chain is built from TRBV24-1 and TRBJ2-2, with 10 bases aligning to TRBD1. Trimming took 3 bases from V and 6 from J; bases not matched to a gene: 12. Per germline, CDR1 KGHDR and CDR2 SFDVKD. This CDR3 comprises 18 residues. CDR3 sequence: CATSDNLGQGGVAGELFF. The CDR3 DNA is TGTGCCACCAGTGATAATCTCGGACAGGGGGGGGTCGCCGGGGAGCTGTTTTTT.